This T cell receptor (beta chain) originates from a study of cytomegalovirus exposure and HLA in healthy donors. The germline V gene has CDR1 SGDLS and CDR2 YYNGEE. V was clipped by 4 bases and J by 7 bases, with 30 bases between them. The CDR3 spans 19 residues. Researchers ran the PCR with 60 Vbeta and 13 Jbeta primers. The repertoire was sequenced with immunoSEQ multiplex PCR; TCRdb's copy has only in-frame clones and lacks some. The sample includes approximately 190,000 clones, 80% to 85% of them seen just once. The sequence derives from a man aged 40-49 years in good health and CMV-seropositive. The chain combines TRBV9 with TRBJ2-1; the D gene is possibly TRBD1 (7 bases). Input material: PBMCs. This CDR3 is CASSPRSLTTGRRANEQFF. CDR3 in DNA: TGTGCCAGCAGCCCCCGATCCTTGACGACAGGGAGGAGAGCTAATGAGCAGTTCTTC.